A single sample gave rise to the 5 T cell receptor beta chains below, sequenced in a study of OX40 agonist ivuxolimab in advanced cancers. Sequencing was performed with immunoSEQ multiplex PCR; in TCRdb, only in-frame clones are kept and a portion is missing. The repertoire includes more than 60,000 clones, approximately 83% of them detected once, and 4.4% sits in the top ten. The specimen was CD4+ or CD8+ T cells sorted from blood, collected in a trial of the OX40 agonist ivuxolimab. All receptors derive from an adult with an advanced solid tumor such as melanoma, head and neck, liver or kidney cancer.

The J gene is TRBJ2-3, the V gene TRBV4-1; D is possibly TRBD1 or TRBD2 (6 bases each). Trimming took off 4 bases at V and 6 bases at J, with 17 bases between the two ends. CDR1 MGHRA and CDR2 YSYEKL come from the germline V gene. The CDR3 has 15 residues. CDR3 loop: CASSLEGGQGDTQYF. CDR3 in DNA: TGCGCCAGCAGCCTGGAGGGGGGCCAGGGGGATACGCAGTATTTT.

The chain combines TRBV19 with TRBJ2-4, with D possibly being TRBD1 (5 bases). Trimming took off 5 bases at V and 3 bases at J, with 11 bases between the two ends. The CDR3 sequence is 14 residues long. The germline gives CDR1 LNHDA, CDR2 SQIVND (reference sequence). This chain's CDR3 is CASSVRQLKNIQYF. The CDR3 DNA reads as TGTGCCAGTAGTGTAAGACAGCTCAAAAACATTCAGTACTTC.

This chain joins TRBV28 and TRBJ1-2; D is perhaps TRBD1 (6 bases). CDR3 length equals 13 residues. Germline CDR1 MDHEN, CDR2 SYDVKM. V gave up 4 bases and J gave up 3 bases, with 9 bases separating them. Written as DNA, the CDR3 is TGTGCCAGCAGTTCACCAGGGGACTATGGCTACACCTTC. This gives the protein CASSSPGDYGYTF.

With respect to this clone: The same CDR3 arises from other DNA sequences in this sample as well. J is TRBJ1-1 and V is TRBV20-1; D is uncertain. The V end was cut by 2 bases, the J end by 0 bases, with 1 base between. The V gene's germline CDR1 is DFQATT and CDR2 SNEGSKA (reference sequence). There are 11 residues in the CDR3. The CDR3 nucleotides read TGCAGTGCTAGACTGAACACTGAAGCTTTCTTT. This gives the protein CSARLNTEAFF.

The chain combines TRBV4-3 with TRBJ1-1, with unresolved D. The CDR3 is 13 amino acids. CDR1 and CDR2 (germline): LGHNA, YSLEER. The ends were cut back, 7 bases at V and 4 bases at J, with 13 bases in the middle. The CDR3 region has the DNA TGCGCCAGCACCGGGGTAGGGCCCACTGAAGCTTTCTTT. This translates into CASTGVGPTEAFF.